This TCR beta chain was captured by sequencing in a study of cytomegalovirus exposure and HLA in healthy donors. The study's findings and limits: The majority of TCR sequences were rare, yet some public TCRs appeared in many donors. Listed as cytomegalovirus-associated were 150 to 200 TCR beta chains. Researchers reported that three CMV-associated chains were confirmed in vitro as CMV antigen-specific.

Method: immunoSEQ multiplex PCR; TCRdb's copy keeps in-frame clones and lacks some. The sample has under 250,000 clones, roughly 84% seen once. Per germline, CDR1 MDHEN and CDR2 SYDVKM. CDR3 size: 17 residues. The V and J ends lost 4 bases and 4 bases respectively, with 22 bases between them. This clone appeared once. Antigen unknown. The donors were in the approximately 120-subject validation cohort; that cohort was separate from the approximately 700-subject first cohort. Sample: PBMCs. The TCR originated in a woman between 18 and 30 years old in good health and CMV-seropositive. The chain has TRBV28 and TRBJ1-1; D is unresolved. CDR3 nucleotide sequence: TGTGCCAGCAGTTCAACCCTAGCGGGGAAAACGTTCACTGAAGCTTTCTTT. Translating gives CASSSTLAGKTFTEAFF.